This passage covers 13 T cell receptor beta chains from one sample sequenced in a study of T cell responses to AZD1222 COVID-19 vaccine. The protocol was immunoSEQ multiplex PCR, while the TCRdb copy is restricted to in-frame clones and leaves out a portion. The data show about 130,000 clones, around 94% seen once. The sample in question was peripheral blood, obtained on day 0 of AZD1222 vaccination. The receptors shown here come from an adult in good health.

V is TRBV9 and J is TRBJ2-7; 7 positions agree with TRBD1. Unmatched junction bases numbered 6, after V lost 3 bases and J lost 3 bases. This CDR3 contains 14 residues. Germline values: CDR1 SGDLS, CDR2 YYNGEE. Here the CDR3 reads CASSETGSYYEQYF. The CDR3 region has the DNA TGTGCCAGCAGCGAGACAGGGTCTTACTACGAGCAGTACTTC.

In the case of this clone: One junction end does not reproduce the germline sequence, and a read error may be involved. The chain links TRBV12-3 or TRBV12-4 to TRBJ1-2; a possible D gene is TRBD1 (5 bases). The CDR3 is 12 amino acids. This CDR3 reads CASSFSGAEGSF. The CDR3 region has the DNA TGTGCCAGCAGTTTCTCCGGGGCCGAAGGATCCTTC.

The chain is built from TRBV19 and TRBJ1-1; perhaps TRBD1 as D (5 bases). Germline V gene data show CDR1 as LNHDA and CDR2 as SQIVND (reference sequence). The CDR3 runs 14 residues. V lost 4 bases and J lost 4, with 13 bases in between. The CDR3 region has the DNA TGTGCCAGTAGTAGGGGCGCCTCGGGCACTGAAGCTTTCTTT. Its translation: CASSRGASGTEAFF.

In nucleotides, the CDR3 is TGTGCCAGCAGTGAACAGAGTAGCAATCAGCCCCAGCATTTT. It codes for CASSEQSSNQPQHF. The chain recombines TRBV6-1 with TRBJ1-5, with D hard to call. Germline V gene lookup returns CDR1 MNHNS and CDR2 SASEGT. V lost 2 bases, J lost 0 bases, and 5 bases lay in between. The length of the CDR3 is 14 residues.

The chain links TRBV6-1 to TRBJ1-2; D is uncertain. The ends were cut back, 3 bases at V and 7 bases at J, with 12 bases in the middle. CDR3 size: 13 residues. Germline V gene data show CDR1 as MNHNS and CDR2 as SASEGT. The CDR3 is CASSDKENGGYTF. For the CDR3, the DNA is TGTGCCAGCAGTGATAAGGAGAATGGTGGCTACACCTTC.

The chain recombines TRBV28 with TRBJ2-1; tentative D call: TRBD1 (6 bases). Germline assignment: CDR1 MDHEN and CDR2 SYDVKM. The CDR3 has 15 residues. Trimming took off 2 bases at V and 6 bases at J, with 14 bases between the two ends. This CDR3 is CASSLARARGNEQFF. Written as DNA, the CDR3 is TGTGCCAGCAGTTTAGCCCGGGCCAGGGGCAATGAGCAGTTCTTC. Complete variable domain (other parts from reference TRBV28 and TRBJ2-1): DVKVTQSSRYLVKRTGEKVFLECVQDMDHENMFWYRQDPGLGLRLIYFSYDVKMKEKGDIPEGYSVSREKKERFSLILESASTNQTSMYLCASSLARARGNEQFFGPGTRLTVL.

The rearrangement uses TRBV6-2 or TRBV6-3 and TRBJ1-1; D gene uncertain. This CDR3 region has 12 residues. V shed 5 bases and J shed 5 bases, with 9 bases lying between them. The germline gives CDR1 MNHEY, CDR2 SVGEGT. The CDR3 loop reads CASSHSITEAFF. The CDR3, as DNA: TGTGCCAGCAGTCATTCGATTACTGAAGCTTTCTTT.

The chain couples TRBV10-3 to TRBJ2-1; D might be TRBD1 or TRBD2, each matching 5 bases. Deletions cut 6 bases from V and 10 bases from J, with 22 bases between. Germline CDR1 is ENHRY and CDR2 is SYGVKD. The CDR3 runs to 15 residues. The CDR3 DNA reads as TGTGCCATCAGAGGGGACCACAAATCCGAGGCGGAGCAGTTCTTC. This translates into CAIRGDHKSEAEQFF.

The rearrangement joins TRBV11-2 to TRBJ1-1; TRBD1 might be the D (5 bases). The germline gives CDR1 SGHAT, CDR2 FQNNGV. The CDR3 runs to 15 residues. Trimming left V 4 bases short and J 5 bases short, with 17 bases between. The CDR3 loop reads CASSSHGTPSTEAFF. CDR3 DNA sequence: TGTGCCAGCAGCTCCCACGGGACCCCTTCGACTGAAGCTTTCTTT. The full variable domain, with the rest looked up from reference TRBV11-2 and TRBJ1-1, is EAGVAQSPRYKIIEKRQSVAFWCNPISGHATLYWYQQILGQGPKLLIQFQNNGVVDDSQLPKDRFSAERLKGVDSTLKIQPAKLEDSAVYLCASSSHGTPSTEAFFGQGTRLTVV.

The rearrangement links TRBV21-1 to TRBJ1-1; no check of the table's D call, TRBD1, against the DNA was made. TRBV21-1 has pseudogene status. The CDR3 covers 13 residues. The CDR3 loop is CASTRKFDTEAFF. For the CDR3, the DNA is TGTGCCAGCACCAGGAAATTCGACACTGAAGCTTTCTTT.

V and J are TRBV5-1 and TRBJ1-6, with unresolved D. The ends were cut back, 4 bases at V and 6 bases at J, with 11 bases in the middle. Germline-derived CDR1 and CDR2 are SGHRS and YFSETQ. The CDR3 extends over 14 amino acids. The CDR3 is CASSPGRSNSPLHF. The CDR3, as DNA: TGCGCCAGCAGCCCAGGACGGAGTAATTCACCCCTCCACTTT.

J is TRBJ1-5 and V is TRBV19, with 8 bases lining up with TRBD1. The CDR3 consists of 15 residues. The germline CDR1 and CDR2 sequences are LNHDA and SQIVND (reference sequence). The trim removed 1 base at V and 4 bases at J, leaving 3 bases unmatched. The CDR3 region has the DNA TGTGCCAGTAGTATAGCCGGGACAGGAAATCAGCCCCAGCATTTT. As protein: CASSIAGTGNQPQHF.

The chain carries TRBV7-2 and TRBJ2-6; D gene ambiguous. Trimming pared 1 base from V and 0 bases from J, leaving 10 bases between. In germline, CDR1 is SGHTA, CDR2 FQGNSA. The length of the CDR3 is 17 residues. CDR3 sequence: CASSLVGTSSGANVLTF. As DNA, the CDR3 is TGTGCCAGCAGCTTAGTAGGCACAAGCTCTGGGGCCAACGTCCTGACTTTC. Full variable domain (rest looked up from reference TRBV7-2 and TRBJ2-6): GAGVSQSPSNKVTEKGKDVELRCDPISGHTALYWYRQSLGQGLEFLIYFQGNSAPDKSGLPSDRFSAERTGGSVSTLTIQRTQQEDSAVYLCASSLVGTSSGANVLTFGAGSRLTVL.